This T cell receptor (beta chain) was retrieved from a study of shared clonotypes between healthy human individuals. The method was immunoSEQ multiplex PCR; TCRdb's version includes in-frame clones alone and lacks a portion of them. The sample lists about half a million clones; roughly 80% were seen once. The CDR3 totals 15 residues. V dropped 0 bases and J dropped 8 bases, with 16 bases sitting between them. CDR1 is GTSNPN, CDR2 SVGIG, per germline (reference sequence). The rearrangement joins TRBV30 to TRBJ1-4, with a possible D match to TRBD1 (5 bases). This TCR was recovered from a woman aged 40 to 50 in good health. Some clones in this sample may be carry-over from other donors' samples. The sequencing input was PBMCs. The CDR3 spells CAWSVLRVSGEKLFF. The CDR3 DNA reads as TGTGCCTGGAGTGTACTCAGGGTGAGTGGCGAAAAACTGTTTTTT.